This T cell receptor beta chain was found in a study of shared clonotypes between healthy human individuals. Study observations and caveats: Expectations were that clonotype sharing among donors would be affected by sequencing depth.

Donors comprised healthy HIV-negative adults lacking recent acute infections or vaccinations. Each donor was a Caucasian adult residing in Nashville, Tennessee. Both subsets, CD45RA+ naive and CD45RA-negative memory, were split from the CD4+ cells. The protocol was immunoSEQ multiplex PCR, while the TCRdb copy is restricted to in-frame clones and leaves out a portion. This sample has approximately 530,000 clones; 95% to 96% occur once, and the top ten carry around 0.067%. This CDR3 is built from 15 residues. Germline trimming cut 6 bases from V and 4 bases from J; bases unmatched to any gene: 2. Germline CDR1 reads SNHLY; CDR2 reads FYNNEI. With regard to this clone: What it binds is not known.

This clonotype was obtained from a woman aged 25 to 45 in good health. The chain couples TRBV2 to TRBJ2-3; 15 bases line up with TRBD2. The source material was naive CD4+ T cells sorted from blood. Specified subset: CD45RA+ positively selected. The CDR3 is CASSGLAGGADTQYF. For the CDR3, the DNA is TGTGCCAGCAGCGGACTAGCGGGAGGGGCAGATACGCAGTATTTT.